This T cell receptor (beta chain) was identified in a study of blood T cells in healthy people across ages. Study-wide points: PBMCs left unsorted prevented a conclusive naive versus antigen-experienced comparison. Versus aged donors, long-lived donors had higher diversity and more naive CD4+ cells. Expanded clonotype changes were possibly confounded by unknown donor CMV status.

A word on this clonotype: Its antigen remains unidentified.

Primers used in a second PCR of about 6 to 11 cycles were a sample-barcoded 5' primer and a J-beta primer mix. A template-switch adaptor containing 12 random nucleotides labeled each cDNA molecule. One entry per CDR3 protein, called by TCRdb with MiXCR from the 5' RACE reads. Counted here are 1.2 million to 1.5 million distinct CDR3 sequences, 45% to 70% occurring once; the ten biggest clones make up 6.5% to 8%. The CDR3 sequence is 15 residues long. Per germline, CDR1 SGHRS and CDR2 YFSETQ. V gave up 6 bases and J gave up 0 bases, with 15 bases separating them. J is TRBJ2-5 and V is TRBV5-1; D not resolved. Sequencing was performed on blood. The receptor comes from a man aged 18 to 29 in good health. CDR3: CASTRFTADQETQYF. The CDR3 bases are TGCGCCAGCACACGGTTCACGGCAGACCAAGAGACCCAGTACTTC.